Listed below are T cell receptor beta chains from one sample, sequenced in a study of T cells in Graves' hyperthyroidism and ophthalmopathy. TCRdb re-derived calls from the multiplex PCR reads in MiXCR, one entry per CDR3 protein. Here the sample spans some 400,000 distinct CDR3 sequences, 15% to 20% being singletons. Sequencing was done on a sample of blood. These receptors were obtained from a woman between 18 and 29 years old with Graves' hyperthyroidism. CDR3s include the opening cysteine and the closing phenylalanine or tryptophan. The D gene is left open where the match is weak. A clone size is listed for some rows: how often the clone was seen (once, few, many), or a class if it is expanded.

>many|.|TRBJ2-6|TRBV6-1
CASGERDGANVLTF
TGTGCCAGCGGGGAAAGGGATGGGGCCAACGTCCTGACTTTC
>few|.|TRBJ2-5|TRBV12-3/TRBV12-4
CASSLNPKGLGETQYF
TGTGCCAGCAGTTTAAACCCAAAGGGGCTGGGGGAGACCCAGTACTTC
>few|.|TRBJ1-5|TRBV20-1
CSVPGSNDNQPQHF
TGCAGTGTCCCAGGGTCGAATGACAATCAGCCCCAGCATTTT
>many|TRBD1|TRBJ2-7|TRBV12-3/TRBV12-4
CASSSGTEPSYEQYF
TGTGCCAGCAGTTCCGGGACAGAACCCTCCTACGAGCAGTACTTC
>many|.|TRBJ1-1|TRBV7-9
CASSTQNPNTEAFF
TGTGCCAGCAGTACACAGAATCCGAACACTGAAGCTTTCTTT
>few|.|TRBJ1-1|TRBV6-5
CASSYPTGNTEAFF
TGTGCCAGCAGTTACCCTACAGGGAACACTGAAGCTTTCTTT
>.|.|TRBJ2-4|TRBV2
CASSESVAKNIQYF
TGTGCCAGCAGTGAGTCAGTAGCCAAAAACATTCAGTACTTC
>many|.|TRBJ1-1|TRBV11-2
CASSLRSTATEAFF
TGTGCCAGCAGCTTACGGTCGACGGCCACTGAAGCTTTCTTT
>many|.|TRBJ1-2|TRBV7-8
CASSLRWIGGYTF
TGTGCCAGCAGCCTTCGGTGGATAGGTGGCTACACCTTC
>many|TRBD2|TRBJ2-5|TRBV7-2
CASRIAGLAGGRETQYF
TGTGCCAGCAGGATAGCCGGACTAGCGGGGGGAAGGGAGACCCAGTACTTC
>many|.|TRBJ2-6|TRBV6-4
CASINEGLPSGANVLTF
TGTGCCAGCATCAACGAGGGACTGCCCTCTGGGGCCAACGTCCTGACTTTC
>many|.|TRBJ1-1|TRBV15
CATRPGGFTEAFF
TGTGCCACCAGACCTGGGGGGTTCACTGAAGCTTTCTTT
>.|TRBD2|TRBJ2-5|TRBV12-3/TRBV12-4
CASSTTSGGKETQYF
TGTGCCAGCAGTACGACTAGCGGGGGTAAAGAGACCCAGTACTTC
>many|.|TRBJ1-2|TRBV7-9
CASSLTPPPGYGYTF
TGTGCCAGCAGCTTAACCCCTCCCCCCGGCTATGGCTACACCTTC
>many|TRBD1|TRBJ2-7|TRBV6-2/TRBV6-3
CASSRPGQGGHEQYF
TGTGCCAGCAGTCGACCGGGACAGGGAGGCCACGAGCAGTACTTC
>many|.|TRBJ2-7|TRBV18
CASSPGQVNYEQYF
TGTGCCAGCTCACCAGGCCAGGTAAATTACGAGCAGTACTTC
>many|.|TRBJ1-1|TRBV15
CATSRDVAQAGTEAFF
TGTGCCACCAGCAGAGACGTCGCCCAAGCGGGGACTGAAGCTTTCTTT
>many|.|TRBJ1-1|TRBV30
CAWIGPSEAFF
TGTGCCTGGATAGGGCCGTCTGAAGCTTTCTTT
>many|TRBD1|TRBJ1-2|TRBV12-3/TRBV12-4
CASTRQGNYGYTF
TGTGCCAGCACACGACAGGGCAACTATGGCTACACCTTC
>.|TRBD1|TRBJ1-1|TRBV9
CASSARGRMDTEAFF
TGTGCCAGCAGCGCCAGGGGGCGAATGGACACTGAAGCTTTCTTT
>many|.|TRBJ1-2|TRBV27
CASTPLSGGIGGYTF
TGTGCCAGCACCCCATTGTCCGGGGGGATCGGTGGCTACACCTTC
>many|.|TRBJ1-1|TRBV28
CASTENTEAFF
TGTGCCAGCACCGAGAACACTGAAGCTTTCTTT
>many|TRBD2|TRBJ2-5|TRBV12-3/TRBV12-4
CASSWGGGEGETQYF
TGTGCCAGCAGTTGGGGCGGGGGTGAGGGAGAGACCCAGTACTTC
>many|TRBD1|TRBJ2-5|TRBV2
CASSGTGRAETQYF
TGTGCCAGCAGCGGGACAGGGAGAGCGGAGACCCAGTACTTC
>many|.|TRBJ1-1|TRBV20-1
CSARDPNGNTEAFF
TGCAGTGCTAGAGATCCTAACGGGAACACTGAAGCTTTCTTT
>many|.|TRBJ1-1|TRBV20-1
CSATPDGETRMNTEAFF
TGCAGTGCTACGCCTGACGGGGAAACTCGAATGAACACTGAAGCTTTCTTT
>few|TRBD2|TRBJ2-5|TRBV3-1
CVSLPTSGAETQYF
TGTGTCAGCCTCCCTACTAGCGGGGCCGAGACCCAGTACTTC
>.|.|TRBJ1-1|TRBV18
CASSPFDSNTEAFF
TGTGCCAGCTCACCATTCGATTCAAACACTGAAGCTTTCTTT
>many|.|TRBJ2-7|TRBV7-9
CASSLMGTGGEQYF
TGTGCCAGCAGCTTAATGGGGACGGGCGGAGAGCAGTACTTC
>.|TRBD1|TRBJ2-7|TRBV7-9
CASSSTGGVDEQYF
TGTGCCAGCAGCTCCACAGGGGGAGTAGACGAGCAGTACTTC
>few|TRBD1|TRBJ2-4|TRBV4-1
CASSQGQGRVQYF
TGCGCCAGCAGCCAGGGACAGGGGCGGGTTCAGTACTTC
>.|TRBD1|TRBJ1-2|TRBV6-2/TRBV6-3
CASRDLGQGHSGHTF
TGTGCCAGCAGAGACCTAGGACAGGGACACTCTGGCCACACCTTC
>many|TRBD1|TRBJ1-5|TRBV12-5
CASGSDRDQPQHF
TGTGCTAGTGGTTCCGACAGGGATCAGCCCCAGCATTTT
>many|.|TRBJ1-3|TRBV20-1
CSAPLTDSGNTIYF
TGCAGTGCACCCTTGACAGACTCTGGAAACACCATATATTTT
>.|.|TRBJ2-4|TRBV27
CASCPWGAKNIQYF
TGTGCCAGCTGTCCTTGGGGAGCCAAAAACATTCAGTACTTC
>many|TRBD1|TRBJ2-2|TRBV13
CASWTQGANTGELFF
TGTGCCAGCTGGACCCAGGGGGCCAACACCGGGGAGCTGTTTTTT
>few|TRBD1|TRBJ1-6|TRBV6-1
CASCRGPAGNSPLHF
TGTGCCAGCTGTAGGGGGCCAGCGGGGAATTCACCCCTCCACTTT
>many|.|TRBJ2-7|TRBV20-1
CNARDPGEWSSYEQYF
TGCAATGCTAGAGATCCCGGGGAGTGGAGCTCCTACGAGCAGTACTTC
>few|TRBD2|TRBJ2-3|TRBV20-1
CSAELAGRSTDTQYF
TGCAGTGCAGAACTAGCGGGGCGTAGCACAGATACGCAGTATTTT
>.|.|TRBJ2-2|TRBV6-1
CASSELAGVNYGELFF
TGTGCCAGCAGTGAATTGGCAGGGGTGAATTACGGGGAGCTGTTTTTT
>many|TRBD1|TRBJ1-1|TRBV12-3/TRBV12-4
CASSLRGLGPEAFF
TGTGCCAGCAGTTTAAGGGGGCTTGGCCCCGAAGCTTTCTTT
>few|.|TRBJ2-5|TRBV9
CASSPRHGRETQYF
TGTGCCAGCAGCCCACGACACGGTAGGGAGACCCAGTACTTC
>.|TRBD1|TRBJ2-7|TRBV6-1
CASSRTGWEQYF
TGTGCCAGCAGTAGGACAGGCTGGGAGCAGTACTTC
>many|.|TRBJ1-2|TRBV7-9
CASSLTQGHGYTF
TGTGCCAGCAGCCTAACCCAGGGCCATGGCTACACCTTC
>many|.|TRBJ2-7|TRBV7-3
CASSLIPSFYEQYF
TGTGCCAGCAGCTTAATTCCCTCTTTCTACGAGCAGTACTTC
>.|.|TRBJ1-3|TRBV3-1
CASSDSPLGLGNTIYF
TGTGCCAGCAGCGACTCCCCTTTGGGACTTGGAAACACCATATATTTT
>many|TRBD1|TRBJ1-2|TRBV29-1
CSVEGGTGFYGYTF
TGCAGCGTTGAGGGTGGGACAGGGTTTTATGGCTACACCTTC
>.|.|TRBJ1-2|TRBV6-1
CASSEEPGFTGGYTF
TGTGCCAGCAGTGAAGAGCCAGGGTTCACTGGAGGCTACACCTTC